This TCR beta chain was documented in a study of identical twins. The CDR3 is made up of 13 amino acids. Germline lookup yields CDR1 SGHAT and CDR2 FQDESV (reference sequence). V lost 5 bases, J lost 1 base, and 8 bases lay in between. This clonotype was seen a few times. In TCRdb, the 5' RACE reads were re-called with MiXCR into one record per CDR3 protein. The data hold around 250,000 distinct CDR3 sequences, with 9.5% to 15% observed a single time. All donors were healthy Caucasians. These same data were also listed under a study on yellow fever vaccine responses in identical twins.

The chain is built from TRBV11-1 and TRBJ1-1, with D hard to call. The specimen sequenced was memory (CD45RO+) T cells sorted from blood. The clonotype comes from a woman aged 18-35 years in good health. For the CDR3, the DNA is TGTGCCAGCAGCCAACAGACGAACACTGAAGCTTTCTTT. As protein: CASSQQTNTEAFF.